Detailed here is one T cell receptor (beta chain). Antigen: not known. The data were obtained in a study of T-cell memory formation after mild COVID-19. 5'RACE with constant-segment primers yielded barcoded, UMI-tagged TCR alpha and TCR beta cDNA libraries. From the 5' RACE reads, TCRdb called clonotypes with MiXCR, one entry per CDR3 protein. The data contain about 110,000 distinct CDR3 sequences, 15% to 20% of them singletons. General study findings and limits: Clones shrinking from day 15 to 85 showed even CD4/CD8 mixes; later expanders tilted CD4+. Mainly CM and EM harbored the contracting CD4+ clones; mainly EMRA harbored the CD8+ ones. Clonal second-wave expansions that peaked on day 37 had unconfirmed SARS-CoV-2 specificity.

There are 17 residues in the CDR3. V was clipped by 5 bases and J by 0 bases, with 17 bases between them. The germline gives CDR1 MNHEY, CDR2 SVGAGI. Input material: PBMCs or a T cell subset sorted from them (not recorded which). The chain uses TRBV6-5 and TRBJ1-5; D is uncertain. This TCR came from a man younger than 30 who had mild COVID-19 (a few samples of this study predate the infection). Cell type and time point are not known. In nucleotides, the CDR3 is TGTGCCAGCAGTCCGATAGGACGGTACTATAGCAATCAGCCCCAGCATTTT. Protein: CASSPIGRYYSNQPQHF.